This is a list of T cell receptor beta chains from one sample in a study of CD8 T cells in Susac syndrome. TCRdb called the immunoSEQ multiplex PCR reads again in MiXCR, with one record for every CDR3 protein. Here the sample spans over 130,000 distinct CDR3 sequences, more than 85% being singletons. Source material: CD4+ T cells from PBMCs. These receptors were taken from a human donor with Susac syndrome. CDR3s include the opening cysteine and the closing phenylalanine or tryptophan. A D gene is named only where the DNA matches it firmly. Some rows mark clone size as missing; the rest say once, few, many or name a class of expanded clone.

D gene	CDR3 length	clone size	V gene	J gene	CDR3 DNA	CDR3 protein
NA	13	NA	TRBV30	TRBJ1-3	TGTGCCTCGGACTTTTCCTCTGGAAACACCATATATTTT	CASDFSSGNTIYF
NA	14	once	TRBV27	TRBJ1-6	TGTGCCAGCAGTTCGAATCAGGGCGGGGCACCCCTCCACTTT	CASSSNQGGAPLHF
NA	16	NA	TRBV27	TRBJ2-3	TGTGCCAGCAGTTTATTTGTAGGCAAAAGCACAGATACGCAGTATTTT	CASSLFVGKSTDTQYF
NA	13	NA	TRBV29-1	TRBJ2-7	TGCAGCGCCCTCCGGGACTCATCCTACGAGCAGTACTTC	CSALRDSSYEQYF
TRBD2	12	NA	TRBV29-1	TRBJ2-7	TGCAGCGTCGGGGGGGGGACCTACGAGCAGTACTTC	CSVGGGTYEQYF
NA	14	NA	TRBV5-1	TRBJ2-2	TGCGCCAGCAGCTTACGAGGCGGCACCGGGGAGCTGTTTTTT	CASSLRGGTGELFF
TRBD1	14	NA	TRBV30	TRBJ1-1	TGTGCCCGAACCGGACAGGGTCGGGCCACTGAAGCTTTCTTT	CARTGQGRATEAFF
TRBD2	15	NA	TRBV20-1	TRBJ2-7	TGCAGTGCTAGAGTTTCAACGAGCGGGAGCTACGAGCAGTACTTC	CSARVSTSGSYEQYF
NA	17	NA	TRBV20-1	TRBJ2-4	TGCAGTGCTACGAGCCGAGTTGGAGGGGGTACCAAAAACATTCAGTACTTC	CSATSRVGGGTKNIQYF
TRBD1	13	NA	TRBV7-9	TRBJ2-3	TGTGCCAGCAAGGGGACAGGCGGAGATACGCAGTATTTT	CASKGTGGDTQYF
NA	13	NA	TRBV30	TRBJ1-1	TGTGCCTGGAGCGCTTCAGGAATCACTGAAGCTTTCTTT	CAWSASGITEAFF
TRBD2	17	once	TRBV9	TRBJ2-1	TGTGCCAGCAGCGTTCAAACCGGGACTAGCGGATACAATGAGCAGTTCTTC	CASSVQTGTSGYNEQFF
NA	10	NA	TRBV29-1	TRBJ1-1	TGCAGCGCCGGGACCGCTGAAGCTTTCTTT	CSAGTAEAFF
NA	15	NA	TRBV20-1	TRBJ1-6	TGCAGTGCTAGCCCTTTACAGATAACGGCTTCACCCCTCCACTTT	CSASPLQITASPLHF
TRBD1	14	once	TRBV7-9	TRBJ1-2	TGTGCCAGCACTCGGACAGGGCGTGACTATGGCTACACCTTC	CASTRTGRDYGYTF
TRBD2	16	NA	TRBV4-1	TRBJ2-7	TGCGCCAGCAGCCAAGAGCCCCCGGGGGGGGTGTACGAGCAGTACTTC	CASSQEPPGGVYEQYF
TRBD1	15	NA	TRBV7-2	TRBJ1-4	TGTGCCAGCAGCTTAGGTGGGACAGGGGTCGAAAAACTGTTTTTT	CASSLGGTGVEKLFF
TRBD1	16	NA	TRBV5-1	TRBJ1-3	TGCGCCAGCAGCCAAGGACAGGAGAGCTCTGGAAACACCATATATTTT	CASSQGQESSGNTIYF
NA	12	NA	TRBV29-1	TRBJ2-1	TGCAGCGTAGGACAGATGGGCAATGAGCAGTTCTTC	CSVGQMGNEQFF
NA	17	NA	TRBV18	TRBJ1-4	TGTGCCAGCTCACCTACGAATGGAATTGCAACTAATGAAAAACTGTTTTTT	CASSPTNGIATNEKLFF